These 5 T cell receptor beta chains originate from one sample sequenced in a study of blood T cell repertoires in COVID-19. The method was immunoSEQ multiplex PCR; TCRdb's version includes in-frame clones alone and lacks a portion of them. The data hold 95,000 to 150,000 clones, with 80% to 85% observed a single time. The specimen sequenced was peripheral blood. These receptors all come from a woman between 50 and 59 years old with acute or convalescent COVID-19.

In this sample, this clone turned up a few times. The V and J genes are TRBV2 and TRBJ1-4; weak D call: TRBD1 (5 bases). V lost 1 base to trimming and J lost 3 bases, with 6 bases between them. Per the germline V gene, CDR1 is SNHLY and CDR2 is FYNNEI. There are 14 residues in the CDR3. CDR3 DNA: TGTGCCAGCAGTGAAGGGGGGGCTAATGAAAAACTGTTTTTT. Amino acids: CASSEGGANEKLFF. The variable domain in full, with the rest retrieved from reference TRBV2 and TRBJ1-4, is EPEVTQTPSHQVTQMGQEVILRCVPISNHLYFYWYRQILGQKVEFLVSFYNNEISEKSEIFDDQFSVERPDGSNFTLKIRSTKLEDSAMYFCASSEGGANEKLFFGSGTQLSVL.

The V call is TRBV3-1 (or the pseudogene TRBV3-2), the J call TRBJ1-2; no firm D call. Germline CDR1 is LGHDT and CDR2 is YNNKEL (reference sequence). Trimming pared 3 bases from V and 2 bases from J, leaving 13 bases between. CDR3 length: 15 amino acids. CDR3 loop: CASSHFRAGNYGYTF. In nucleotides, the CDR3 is TGTGCCAGCAGCCATTTTAGGGCGGGGAACTATGGCTACACCTTC.

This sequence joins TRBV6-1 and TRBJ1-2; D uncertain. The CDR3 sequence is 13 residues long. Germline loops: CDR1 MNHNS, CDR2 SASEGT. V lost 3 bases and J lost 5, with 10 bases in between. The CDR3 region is CASSEAVGYGYTF. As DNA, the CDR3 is TGTGCCAGCAGTGAGGCGGTTGGGTATGGCTACACCTTC.

CDR3 DNA sequence: TGTGCCAGCAGCTTGAAGCAGGGTGAAAAACTGTTTTTT. Its translation: CASSLKQGEKLFF. The genes are TRBV7-9 and TRBJ1-4; TRBD1 might be the D (5 bases). The CDR3 consists of 13 residues. Between the trimmed V and J ends, which lost 3 bases and 7 bases, there was a span of 9 bases. Germline V CDR1 and CDR2: SEHNR, FQNEAQ (reference sequence).

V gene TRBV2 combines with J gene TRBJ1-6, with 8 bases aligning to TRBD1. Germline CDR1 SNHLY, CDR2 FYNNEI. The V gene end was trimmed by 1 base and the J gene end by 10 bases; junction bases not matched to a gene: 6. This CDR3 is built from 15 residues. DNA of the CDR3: TGTGCCAGCAGTGAAGTCAGGGGGCAAGGGTCACCCCTCCACTTT. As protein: CASSEVRGQGSPLHF. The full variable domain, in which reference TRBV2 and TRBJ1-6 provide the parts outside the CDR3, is EPEVTQTPSHQVTQMGQEVILRCVPISNHLYFYWYRQILGQKVEFLVSFYNNEISEKSEIFDDQFSVERPDGSNFTLKIRSTKLEDSAMYFCASSEVRGQGSPLHFGNGTRLTVT.